These 3 T cell receptor beta chains came from one sample sequenced in a study of control samples from healthy donors and cancer patients (dated by TCRdb to 2020 to 2021). Receptors were amplified or captured by the immunoSEQ multiplex PCR assay. The table comes from immuneACCESS by way of TCRdb, which keeps in-frame sequences with V and J called. Part of the clones is missing from these tables; in studies checked, under half for an unresolved V gene and the rest for unknown reasons. The sample table holds roughly 120,000 clones, of which roughly 90% were seen once. Jointly, the top ten make up about 40% of the sample. The specimen sequenced was blood. The receptors here all came from a man in his forties or fifties in good health.

This clone occurred a few times. V and J are TRBV19 and TRBJ2-5; a weak D match, TRBD2 (5 bases). Between the trimmed V and J ends, which lost 1 base and 4 bases, there was a span of 16 bases. Germline CDR1 LNHDA, CDR2 SQIVND (reference sequence). The length of the CDR3 is 16 residues. The CDR3 nucleotides are TGTGCCAGTAGTATAGGAGGGAAGCCAGGCGGAGAGACCCAGTACTTC. Translating gives CASSIGGKPGGETQYF.

The J gene is TRBJ2-7, the V gene TRBV19; D perhaps matches TRBD2 (6 bases). In germline, CDR1 is LNHDA, CDR2 SQIVND (reference sequence). This CDR3 is built from 11 residues. Trimming took 9 bases from V and 7 from J, leaving 13 bases between them. Here the CDR3 DNA reads TGTGCCAGCCAGAGGGCGGGAGAGCAGTACTTC. It specifies CASQRAGEQYF.

This chain joins TRBV4-1 and TRBJ1-1, with 8 positions matching TRBD1. CDR1 MGHRA and CDR2 YSYEKL come from the germline V gene. The CDR3 runs to 16 residues. With V trimmed by 3 bases and J by 2 bases, 8 bases remained unmatched. Here the CDR3 reads CASSQAGTGPNTEAFF. The CDR3, as DNA: TGCGCCAGCAGCCAGGCGGGGACAGGCCCTAACACTGAAGCTTTCTTT.